The next 29 T cell receptor beta chains were all read from a single sample in a study of T cell repertoires in cytomegalovirus infection. TCRdb recomputed calls from the reads with MiXCR, one row per CDR3 protein. There are approximately 270,000 distinct CDR3 sequences in the sample; 20% to 25% occur only once, and roughly a fifth lies in the top ten. These TCRs are of unknown antigen specificity. This sample comprised cultured PBMCs, obtained from culture after CMV antigen stimulation. The receptors shown here come from a human donor in good health (CMV status not recorded). Some clones in this sample may be carry-over from other donors' samples.

This clonotype was recorded a few times. The rearrangement uses TRBV7-2 and TRBJ1-1; D uncertain. The CDR3 is 15 amino acids. The V end lost 2 bases, the J end lost 4 bases, and 14 bases lay between the germline ends. Germline lookup yields CDR1 SGHTA and CDR2 FQGNSA. The CDR3: CASSLKRGLGTEAFF. CDR3 nucleotides: TGTGCCAGCAGCTTAAAACGGGGTTTGGGCACTGAAGCTTTCTTT.

The sample holds many counts of this clonotype. The CDR3 nucleotides read TGTGCCAGCAGCTTAACGAGGCTCCCTTCGCTGGCTTTCTTT. Protein: CASSLTRLPSLAFF. This chain joins TRBV7-8 and TRBJ1-1; D is uncertain. Germline loops: CDR1 SGHVS, CDR2 FQNEAQ. CDR3 size: 14 residues. Trimming left V 2 bases short and J 11 bases short, with 18 bases between.

Many counts were recorded for this clonotype. The chain is built from TRBV11-3 and TRBJ1-1, with a weak D call TRBD1 (6 bases). There are 15 residues in the CDR3. V lost 4 bases and J lost 7, with 19 bases in between. Germline V CDR1 and CDR2: SGHNT, YENEEA. CDR3 residues: CASSSRTAGTGEAFF. The CDR3 nucleotides read TGTGCCAGCAGCTCGAGGACAGCTGGGACGGGTGAAGCTTTCTTT.

The chain is built from TRBV7-2 and TRBJ2-7; D is perhaps TRBD2 (5 bases). CDR1 is SGHTA, CDR2 FQGNSA, per germline. The CDR3 is 14 residues long. The V end lost 1 base, the J end lost 3 bases, and 10 bases lay between the germline ends. CDR3 bases: TGTGCCAGCAGCTTAGAGTTAGCGCGCTACGAGCAGTACTTC. Translating gives CASSLELARYEQYF.

The chain is built from TRBV12-3 or TRBV12-4 and TRBJ1-4, with 8 bases aligning to TRBD1. The CDR3 covers 15 residues. The V gene end was trimmed by 2 bases and the J gene end by 5 bases; junction bases not matched to a gene: 4. The CDR3 is CASSLSRGRNEKLFF. The DNA for the CDR3 is TGTGCCAGCAGTTTAAGCAGGGGGCGGAATGAAAAACTGTTTTTT.

The chain links TRBV7-6 to TRBJ2-1; 7 positions match TRBD2. CDR3 length: 15 residues. V lost 6 bases to trimming and J lost 12 bases; unmatched junction nucleotides: 17. The germline CDR1 and CDR2 sequences are SGHVS and FNYEAQ. CDR3 sequence reads: CASRPKTGEAGRQFF. The DNA of the CDR3 is TGTGCCAGCAGGCCAAAGACGGGGGAAGCGGGAAGGCAGTTCTTC.

The chain is built from TRBV25-1 and TRBJ2-5; TRBD2 aligns across 8 bases. This CDR3 region has 13 residues. With V trimmed by 7 bases and J by 2 bases, 3 bases remained unmatched. In germline, CDR1 is MGHDK, CDR2 SYGVNS. The CDR3 nucleotides are TGTGCCAGCACCCGGGGGGGGCAAGAGACCCAGTACTTC. It specifies CASTRGGQETQYF. Looking up the rest from reference TRBV25-1 and TRBJ2-5 gives the full variable domain: EADIYQTPRYLVIGTGKKITLECSQTMGHDKMYWYQQDPGMELHLIHYSYGVNSTEKGDLSSESTVSRIRTEHFPLTLESARPSHTSQYLCASTRGGQETQYFGPGTRLLVL.

The chain has TRBV28 and TRBJ2-7, with D tentatively TRBD1 (6 bases). The CDR3 extends over 15 amino acids. The V gene's germline CDR1 is MDHEN and CDR2 SYDVKM. V lost 7 bases, J lost 4 bases, and 20 bases lay in between. As DNA, the CDR3 is TGTGCCAGCACCACAATAGGGGGAGAAGATTACGAGCAGTACTTC. Translated, it gives CASTTIGGEDYEQYF.

This clonotype has more than one count but fewer than ten. The chain is built from TRBV6-2 or TRBV6-3 and TRBJ2-3; 9 bases align to TRBD2. The CDR3 is made up of 17 amino acids. CDR1 is MNHEY, CDR2 SVGEGT, per germline. J was trimmed by 2 bases and V by 2 bases; bases with no gene match: 8. CDR3 nucleotide sequence: TGTGCCAGCAGTTACCGGAGACTAGCGGCCAACACAGATACGCAGTATTTT. Translating gives CASSYRRLAANTDTQYF.

This clonotype has more than one count but fewer than ten. The chain couples TRBV12-3 or TRBV12-4 to TRBJ2-2; TRBD1 matches 11 bases. This CDR3 comprises 14 residues. J lost 5 bases, V lost 6 bases, and 2 bases had no gene match. The CDR3 sequence is CASSGQGATGELFF. The CDR3 DNA sequence: TGTGCCAGCAGCGGACAGGGGGCGACCGGGGAGCTGTTTTTT.

The chain couples TRBV14 to TRBJ2-3; tentative D call: TRBD2 (6 bases). CDR3 length equals 12 residues. Trimming cost V 0 bases and J 13 bases, with 11 bases left between them. Germline V CDR1 and CDR2: SGHDN, FVKESK. CDR3 loop: CASSQDLGREYF. CDR3 sequence (DNA): TGTGCCAGCAGCCAAGATCTCGGGAGAGAGTATTTT.

The gene calls are TRBV6-1 and TRBJ1-6; weak D call: TRBD1 (5 bases). Germline V lookup: CDR1 MNHNS, CDR2 SASEGT. Trimming took 4 bases from V and 8 from J, leaving 12 bases between them. This CDR3 comprises 14 residues. Here the CDR3 reads CASSVREGDSPLHF. CDR3 DNA sequence: TGTGCCAGCAGTGTACGCGAAGGGGATTCACCCCTCCACTTT.

This clonotype was picked up a small number of times. The J gene is TRBJ2-2, the V gene TRBV6-5, with D possibly being TRBD1 or TRBD2 (5 bases each). The germline V and J ends were trimmed by 6 bases and 6 bases, with 20 bases remaining between them. CDR1 MNHEY and CDR2 SVGAGI come from the germline V gene. CDR3 length equals 16 residues. The CDR3 nucleotides are TGTGCCAGCAGACCGCCGGGGACGGGACGGGCCGGGGAGCTGTTTTTT. Translated: CASRPPGTGRAGELFF.

This clonotype was observed many times. The chain joins TRBV7-2 to TRBJ1-4; 7 bases fit TRBD1. The V gene end was trimmed by 5 bases and the J gene end by 3 bases; junction bases not matched to a gene: 6. Germline-derived CDR1 and CDR2 are SGHTA and FQGNSA. The CDR3 is 15 amino acids. This chain's CDR3 is CASSIKTGPNEKLFF. DNA for the CDR3: TGTGCCAGCAGCATCAAGACAGGGCCTAATGAAAAACTGTTTTTT.

The chain carries TRBV6-2 or TRBV6-3 and TRBJ2-1, with TRBD1 matching over 7 bases. The CDR3 has 15 amino acids. The J segment lost 7 bases and the V segment lost 5 bases, leaving 11 bases of the junction unmatched. CDR1 MNHEY and CDR2 SVGEGT come from the germline V gene. CDR3 loop: CASSALGQAGNEQFF. DNA for the CDR3: TGTGCCAGCAGTGCCCTCGGACAGGCCGGGAATGAGCAGTTCTTC.

This clonotype was seen only a few times. The V and J genes are TRBV7-2 and TRBJ1-1; D is possibly TRBD1 (5 bases). Germline V gene data show CDR1 as SGHTA and CDR2 as FQGNSA. V dropped 0 bases and J dropped 0 bases, with 11 bases sitting between them. The CDR3 runs to 16 residues. CDR3 loop: CASSLAGRVMNTEAFF. CDR3 bases: TGTGCCAGCAGCTTAGCGGGCAGGGTCATGAACACTGAAGCTTTCTTT. Full variable domain (rest looked up from reference TRBV7-2 and TRBJ1-1): GAGVSQSPSNKVTEKGKDVELRCDPISGHTALYWYRQSLGQGLEFLIYFQGNSAPDKSGLPSDRFSAERTGGSVSTLTIQRTQQEDSAVYLCASSLAGRVMNTEAFFGQGTRLTVV.

This clonotype showed up many times. CDR3 protein: CASSQRGSYEQYV. In DNA, the CDR3 is TGTGCCAGCAGCCAGAGGGGGAGTTACGAGCAGTACGTC. This chain joins TRBV14 and TRBJ2-7; perhaps TRBD1 as D (6 bases). The V gene's germline CDR1 is SGHDN and CDR2 FVKESK. V was clipped by 3 bases and J by 4 bases, with 10 bases between them. This CDR3 is 13 amino acids long.

V and J are TRBV18 and TRBJ1-4; TRBD1 is a possible D gene (6 bases). The CDR3 totals 15 residues. Germline CDR1 and CDR2: KGHSH and LQKENI. Trimming took off 3 bases at V and 8 bases at J, with 16 bases between the two ends. CDR3: CASSPSQQGVEKLFF. The CDR3 nucleotides are TGTGCCAGCTCACCCTCGCAACAGGGCGTGGAAAAACTGTTTTTT.

The V call is TRBV6-2 or TRBV6-3, the J call TRBJ2-2; either TRBD1 or TRBD2 may supply D (5 bases each). Per germline, CDR1 MNHEY and CDR2 SVGEGT. CDR3 size: 16 residues. Trimming took 8 bases from V and 0 from J, leaving 16 bases between them. This CDR3 is CASAVAGTPNTGELFF. The CDR3 region has the DNA TGTGCCAGCGCCGTAGCCGGGACGCCGAACACCGGGGAGCTGTTTTTT.

The rearrangement joins TRBV6-2 or TRBV6-3 to TRBJ2-1, with TRBD1 identical over 10 bases. This CDR3 is built from 15 residues. The germline CDR1 and CDR2 sequences are MNHEY and SVGEGT. V shed 8 bases, J shed 9 bases, and the junction held 13 bases outside the gene matches. The CDR3 bases are TGTGCCAGCGGACGCCGGGACAGGGGCTTCACTGAGCAGTTCTTC. Its protein is CASGRRDRGFTEQFF.

The V gene is TRBV28, the J gene TRBJ2-7; 9 nucleotides agree with TRBD1. CDR3 length: 13 amino acids. V lost 4 bases, J lost 9 bases, and 7 bases stayed unmatched. Looked up from germline, CDR1 is MDHEN and CDR2 is SYDVKM. The CDR3 here is CASSSGQGWGQYF. The CDR3 region has the DNA TGTGCCAGCAGTTCGGGACAGGGATGGGGGCAGTACTTC.

This clonotype was found a few times. The chain links TRBV11-3 to TRBJ2-1; D unresolved. Trimming cost V 4 bases and J 5 bases, with 9 bases left between them. Germline CDR1 reads SGHNT; CDR2 reads YENEEA. The CDR3 extends over 13 amino acids. The CDR3 reads CASSSTGNNEQFF. Written as DNA, the CDR3 is TGTGCCAGCAGCTCGACCGGAAACAATGAGCAGTTCTTC.

There are a few counts of this clonotype. V usage is TRBV9 and J usage is TRBJ2-1, with 14 bases aligning to TRBD2. The germline V gene has CDR1 SGDLS and CDR2 YYNGEE. V gave up 2 bases and J gave up 9 bases; unmatched junction bases: 4. The CDR3 covers 15 residues. CDR3 amino acids: CASSVGTSGGGEQFF. CDR3 DNA: TGTGCCAGCAGCGTCGGGACTAGCGGGGGAGGTGAGCAGTTCTTC.

This clonotype has a handful of counts. This chain links TRBV4-1 with TRBJ2-1; 8 bases map to TRBD1. The V segment lost 2 bases and the J segment 4 bases; nucleotides outside the gene matches: 7. The CDR3 totals 16 residues. CDR1 and CDR2 from the germline V gene are MGHRA and YSYEKL. In DNA form, the CDR3 reads TGCGCCAGCAGCCAATTACCGGGACAGGTATACAATGAGCAGTTCTTC. Protein product: CASSQLPGQVYNEQFF.

The chain links TRBV29-1 to TRBJ2-3, with no clear D. Germline V lookup: CDR1 SQVTM, CDR2 ANQGSEA. The CDR3 loop spans 13 amino acids. V was shortened by 7 bases and J by 1 base, with 12 bases between the two germline ends. For the CDR3, the DNA is TGCAGCGCCGGCCGGCAGGGCACAGATACGCAGTATTTT. Residues: CSAGRQGTDTQYF.

This chain joins TRBV6-2 or TRBV6-3 and TRBJ2-3; 11 bases map to TRBD2. V was clipped by 5 bases and J by 9 bases; unmatched bases: 10. CDR1 and CDR2 from the germline V gene are MNHEY and SVGEGT. The CDR3 is 15 amino acids. CDR3 bases: TGTGCCAGCAGTGGGGGGCTAGCGGGAGGTCGGACGCAGTATTTT. This encodes CASSGGLAGGRTQYF.

In its sample, this clonotype was seen a few times. The J gene is TRBJ2-1, the V gene TRBV2; 8 nucleotides match TRBD1. The J segment lost 6 bases and the V segment lost 9 bases, leaving 10 bases of the junction unmatched. Germline values: CDR1 SNHLY, CDR2 FYNNEI. CDR3 size: 14 residues. The CDR3 sequence is CASSKDRAVNEQFF. As DNA, the CDR3 is TGTGCCAGTAGTAAGGACAGGGCGGTCAATGAGCAGTTCTTC. The full variable domain, rest sourced from reference TRBV2 and TRBJ2-1, is EPEVTQTPSHQVTQMGQEVILRCVPISNHLYFYWYRQILGQKVEFLVSFYNNEISEKSEIFDDQFSVERPDGSNFTLKIRSTKLEDSAMYFCASSKDRAVNEQFFGPGTRLTVL.

The CDR3 DNA is TGTGCCAGCAATACAGGGGGTACCTACAATGAGCAGTTCTTC. It specifies CASNTGGTYNEQFF. J is TRBJ2-1 and V is TRBV12-3 or TRBV12-4; 8 positions match TRBD1. Losses at the gene ends were 7 bases for V and 2 bases for J; bases not matched to a gene: 4. This CDR3 spans 14 amino acids.

This clonotype occurred a few times. The chain employs TRBV28 and TRBJ2-5; 10 positions match TRBD1. The V and J ends lost 6 bases and 4 bases, in that order; junction bases with no gene match: 11. Germline V gene lookup returns CDR1 MDHEN and CDR2 SYDVKM. The CDR3 extends over 16 amino acids. As DNA, the CDR3 is TGTGCCAGCAGCTCCGGAGGGGGACAGGGGACAGAGACCCAGTACTTC. Translating it yields CASSSGGGQGTETQYF.